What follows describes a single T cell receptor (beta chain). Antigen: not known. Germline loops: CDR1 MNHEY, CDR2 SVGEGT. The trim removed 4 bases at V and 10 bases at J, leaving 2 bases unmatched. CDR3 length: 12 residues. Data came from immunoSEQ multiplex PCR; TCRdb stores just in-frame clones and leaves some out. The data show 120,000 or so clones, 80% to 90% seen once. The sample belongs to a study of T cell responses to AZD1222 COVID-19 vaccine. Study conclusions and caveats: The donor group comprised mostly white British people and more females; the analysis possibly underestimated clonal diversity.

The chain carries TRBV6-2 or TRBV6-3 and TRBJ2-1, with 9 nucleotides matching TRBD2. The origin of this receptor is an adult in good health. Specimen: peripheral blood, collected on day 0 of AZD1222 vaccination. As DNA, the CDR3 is TGTGCCAGCAGTTCTAGCGGGATCGAGCAGTTCTTC. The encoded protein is CASSSSGIEQFF.